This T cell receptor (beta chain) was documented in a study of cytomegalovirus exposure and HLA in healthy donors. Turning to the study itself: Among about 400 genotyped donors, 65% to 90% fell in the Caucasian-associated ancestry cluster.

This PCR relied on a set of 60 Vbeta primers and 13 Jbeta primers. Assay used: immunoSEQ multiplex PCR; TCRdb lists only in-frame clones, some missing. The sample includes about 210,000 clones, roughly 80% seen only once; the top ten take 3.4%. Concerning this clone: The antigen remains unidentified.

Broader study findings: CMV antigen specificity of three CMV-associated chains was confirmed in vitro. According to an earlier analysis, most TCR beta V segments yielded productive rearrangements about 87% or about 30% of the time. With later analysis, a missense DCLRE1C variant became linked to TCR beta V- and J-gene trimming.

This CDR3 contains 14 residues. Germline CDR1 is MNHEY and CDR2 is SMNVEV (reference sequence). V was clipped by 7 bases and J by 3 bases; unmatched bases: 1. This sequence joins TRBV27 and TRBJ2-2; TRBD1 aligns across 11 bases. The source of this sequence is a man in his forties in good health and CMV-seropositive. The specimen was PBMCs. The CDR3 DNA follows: TGTGCCAGCAAGGGACAGGGGGACACCGGGGAGCTGTTTTTT. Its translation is CASKGQGDTGELFF.